The 27 T cell receptor beta chains presented below share a single source sample, sequenced in a study of blood T cell repertoires in COVID-19 (dated by TCRdb to 2018 to 2020). The library was made by the immunoSEQ multiplex PCR assay. Drawn from immuneACCESS, this table holds only the in-frame rearrangements with V and J called that TCRdb kept. Clones are partly lost; checked studies trace under half to an unresolved V gene and leave the rest unexplained. The sample table lists more than 90,000 clones, roughly three quarters of them with a count of one. Clones ranked in the top ten supply 8.5% to 10% of the sample. Input material: peripheral blood. The receptor set was obtained from a woman aged 80 or over with acute or convalescent COVID-19.

The chain carries TRBV2 and TRBJ2-5; weak D call: TRBD2 (6 bases). Trimming removed 6 bases from V and 6 bases from J, with 17 bases in between. The germline V gene has CDR1 SNHLY and CDR2 FYNNEI. The CDR3 contains 14 residues. CDR3 residues: CASRVSGDAQTQYF. The CDR3 coding sequence is TGTGCCAGCAGGGTTTCGGGGGACGCGCAGACCCAGTACTTC.

This chain connects TRBV28 to TRBJ1-1; D ambiguous. Per germline, CDR1 MDHEN and CDR2 SYDVKM. The germline V and J ends were trimmed by 6 bases and 4 bases, with 6 bases remaining between them. The CDR3 covers 11 residues. In DNA, the CDR3 is TGTGCCAGCAGCCCGGGCACTGAAGCTTTCTTT. Residues: CASSPGTEAFF.

The V call is TRBV7-8, the J call TRBJ2-1; 8 positions match TRBD2. Unmatched junction bases numbered 3, after V lost 4 bases and J lost 7 bases. This CDR3 region has 13 residues. Germline assignment: CDR1 SGHVS and CDR2 FQNEAQ. The CDR3 here is CASSSGTRNEQFF. DNA for the CDR3: TGTGCCAGCAGCTCCGGGACTAGAAATGAGCAGTTCTTC.

The genes are TRBV29-1 and TRBJ1-2; 7 nucleotides match TRBD1. The length of the CDR3 is 12 residues. Germline CDR1 and CDR2: SQVTM and ANQGSEA. The J segment lost 7 bases and the V segment lost 6 bases, leaving 8 bases of the junction unmatched. The CDR3 sequence is CSVNDRVAGYTF. The CDR3 DNA reads TGCAGCGTCAACGACAGGGTTGCTGGCTACACCTTC.

Here the CDR3 reads CASSYSSDGYTF. As DNA, the CDR3 is TGTGCCAGCAGTTACTCGAGTGATGGCTACACCTTC. The rearrangement joins TRBV6-6 to TRBJ1-2; D call uncertain. The CDR3 is made up of 12 amino acids. Germline CDR1 reads MNHNY; CDR2 reads SVGAGI (reference sequence). V was shortened by 0 bases and J by 6 bases, with 5 bases between the two germline ends.

The chain is built from TRBV9 and TRBJ2-2, with D perhaps TRBD1 (7 bases). Per germline, CDR1 SGDLS and CDR2 YYNGEE. CDR3 length equals 15 residues. V was clipped by 0 bases and J by 4 bases, with 10 bases between them. CDR3 bases: TGTGCCAGCAGCGTAGATCAGGGGGGCACCGGGGAGCTGTTTTTT. Encoded protein: CASSVDQGGTGELFF. Full variable domain (remainder filled in from reference TRBV9 and TRBJ2-2): DSGVTQTPKHLITATGQRVTLRCSPRSGDLSVYWYQQSLDQGLQFLIQYYNGEERAKGNILERFSAQQFPDLHSELNLSSLELGDSALYFCASSVDQGGTGELFFGEGSRLTVL.

The chain has TRBV3-1 (or the pseudogene TRBV3-2) and TRBJ1-5; TRBD1 aligns across 7 bases. V was pared by 4 bases and J by 8 bases, with 5 bases of the junction left unmatched. The CDR3 sequence is 13 residues long. The germline V gene has CDR1 LGHDT and CDR2 YNNKEL (reference sequence). CDR3 sequence reads: CASSPKGAKPQHF. CDR3 DNA sequence: TGTGCCAGCAGCCCCAAGGGGGCTAAGCCCCAGCATTTT.

V gene TRBV7-9 combines with J gene TRBJ1-2; 10 nucleotides align to TRBD1. Germline V lookup: CDR1 SEHNR, CDR2 FQNEAQ (reference sequence). After removal of 3 bases from V and 7 bases from J, the junction contained 5 bases not matched to a gene. The CDR3 sequence is 14 residues long. The CDR3 loop reads CASSLTGGASGYTF. CDR3 sequence (DNA): TGTGCCAGCAGCTTGACAGGGGGCGCGAGTGGCTACACCTTC. Using reference TRBV7-9 and TRBJ1-2 for the parts outside the CDR3, the full variable domain is DTGVSQNPRHKITKRGQNVTFRCDPISEHNRLYWYRQTLGQGPEFLTYFQNEAQLEKSRLLSDRFSAERPKGSFSTLEIQRTEQGDSAMYLCASSLTGGASGYTFGSGTRLTVV.

V and J are TRBV7-2 and TRBJ1-4; D is possibly TRBD1 (5 bases). The CDR3 has 13 amino acids. Germline CDR1 SGHTA, CDR2 FQGNSA. Between the trimmed V and J ends, which lost 3 bases and 11 bases, there was a span of 13 bases. The CDR3 nucleotides read TGTGCCAGCAGCTTCGGAGGGGAGGACAAACTGTTTTTT. This codes for CASSFGGEDKLFF.

The chain has TRBV12-3 or TRBV12-4 and TRBJ1-1; D remains ambiguous. V lost 4 bases and J lost 3, with 9 bases in between. The CDR3 consists of 13 residues. This CDR3 reads CASSSQVDTEAFF. Written as DNA, the CDR3 is TGTGCCAGCAGTTCGCAGGTAGACACTGAAGCTTTCTTT.

The rearrangement links TRBV5-6 to TRBJ2-1; TRBD2 aligns across 12 bases. With V trimmed by 4 bases and J by 7 bases, 6 bases remained unmatched. Germline loops: CDR1 SGHDT, CDR2 YYEEEE. The CDR3 spans 15 residues. The CDR3 protein is CASSQLAGGFNEQFF. As DNA, the CDR3 is TGTGCCAGCAGCCAACTAGCGGGAGGTTTTAATGAGCAGTTCTTC.

The chain links TRBV5-8 to TRBJ2-5; the D gene is possibly TRBD1 (6 bases). Germline lookup yields CDR1 SGHTS and CDR2 YDEGEE. There are 15 residues in the CDR3. Trimming shortened V by 7 bases and J by 5 bases, and 21 bases separated the two germline ends. The CDR3 sequence is CASPDRGHLPETQYF. The CDR3 DNA reads as TGTGCCAGCCCGGATCGGGGACACCTCCCGGAGACCCAGTACTTC.

The chain employs TRBV27 and TRBJ1-2; tentatively, D is TRBD1 (5 bases). V dropped 3 bases and J dropped 5 bases, with 13 bases sitting between them. Germline CDR1 MNHEY, CDR2 SMNVEV (reference sequence). CDR3 size: 14 residues. CDR3 nucleotides: TGTGCCAGCAGTTTGGGGCACGTAAATTATGGCTACACCTTC. Translating gives CASSLGHVNYGYTF.

The V gene is TRBV7-9, the J gene TRBJ1-5, with a tentative D call TRBD1 (5 bases). Germline V lookup: CDR1 SEHNR, CDR2 FQNEAQ (reference sequence). V was clipped by 1 base and J by 7 bases, with 14 bases between them. The length of the CDR3 is 15 residues. The DNA for the CDR3 is TGTGCCAGCAGCTTAGAGCCAGGGTCAGGCCAGCCCCAGCATTTT. This sequence encodes CASSLEPGSGQPQHF.

This chain connects TRBV6-5 to TRBJ1-2; a weak D match, TRBD1 (6 bases). CDR3 length equals 15 residues. CDR1 is MNHEY and CDR2 is SVGAGI in the germline V gene. Trimming removed 4 bases at V and 0 bases at J, with 12 bases between. CDR3 coding DNA: TGTGCCAGCAGTTCTAGGACAGCCTCTAACTATGGCTACACCTTC. This sequence encodes CASSSRTASNYGYTF.

The genes are TRBV10-3 and TRBJ2-1, with 8 nucleotides matching TRBD2. V was clipped by 1 base and J by 6 bases; unmatched bases: 5. CDR1 is ENHRY, CDR2 SYGVKD, per germline. The CDR3 contains 15 residues. CDR3: CAISELTGTSNEQFF. The CDR3 bases are TGTGCCATCAGTGAGTTGACCGGGACTAGCAATGAGCAGTTCTTC.

The chain joins TRBV7-2 to TRBJ1-2, with 9 positions matching TRBD1. The V gene end was trimmed by 7 bases and the J gene end by 5 bases; junction bases not matched to a gene: 8. Germline-derived CDR1 and CDR2 are SGHTA and FQGNSA. The CDR3 consists of 14 residues. CDR3 sequence reads: CASIPGQGTYGYTF. The CDR3 DNA reads TGTGCCAGCATCCCGGGACAGGGTACTTATGGCTACACCTTC.

The chain couples TRBV7-2 to TRBJ1-4; 7 positions match TRBD1. The CDR3 loop spans 13 amino acids. Germline CDR1 reads SGHTA; CDR2 reads FQGNSA. The trim removed 9 bases at V and 0 bases at J, leaving 1 base unmatched. CDR3 nucleotides: TGTGCCAGTGGACAGGCAACTAATGAAAAACTGTTTTTT. This sequence encodes CASGQATNEKLFF. The complete variable domain, with remaining parts taken from reference TRBV7-2 and TRBJ1-4, reads GAGVSQSPSNKVTEKGKDVELRCDPISGHTALYWYRQSLGQGLEFLIYFQGNSAPDKSGLPSDRFSAERTGGSVSTLTIQRTQQEDSAVYLCASGQATNEKLFFGSGTQLSVL.

This clone appeared a few times. V is TRBV5-5 and J is TRBJ1-5, with a tentative D call TRBD1 (6 bases). Between the trimmed V and J ends, which lost 4 bases and 4 bases, there was a span of 12 bases. Germline-derived CDR1 and CDR2 are SGHKS and YYEKEE (reference sequence). The CDR3 consists of 14 residues. In nucleotides, the CDR3 is TGTGCCAGCAGCCCGGGACAATTTAATCAGCCCCAGCATTTT. Protein product: CASSPGQFNQPQHF.

CDR3 sequence reads: CASSPQEGYSNQPQHF. CDR3 sequence (DNA): TGTGCCAGCAGCCCCCAGGAGGGCTATAGCAATCAGCCCCAGCATTTT. The chain carries TRBV7-6 and TRBJ1-5; D remains ambiguous. Germline V CDR1 and CDR2: SGHVS, FNYEAQ. V lost 5 bases, J lost 0 bases, and 14 bases lay in between. CDR3 size: 16 residues.

This clone was picked up a small number of times. The chain combines TRBV28 with TRBJ1-4, with a weak D call TRBD1 (6 bases). V was cut by 4 bases and J by 5 bases, with 11 bases left in between. The CDR3 totals 14 residues. From germline, CDR1 is MDHEN and CDR2 SYDVKM. Written as DNA, the CDR3 is TGTGCCAGCAGTTACCCGGACAGAAATGAAAAACTGTTTTTT. It specifies CASSYPDRNEKLFF.

This rearrangement joins TRBV4-1 to TRBJ1-2; the D is unclear. Deletions cut 1 base from V and 10 bases from J, with 13 bases between. This CDR3 spans 13 amino acids. Germline V gene lookup returns CDR1 MGHRA and CDR2 YSYEKL. The CDR3 region is CASSQGFRGNYTF. CDR3 coding DNA: TGCGCCAGCAGCCAAGGATTTAGAGGGAACTACACCTTC.

The V and J genes are TRBV6-2 or TRBV6-3 and TRBJ2-2; 9 positions agree with TRBD1. The V gene's germline CDR1 is MNHEY and CDR2 SVGEGT. The CDR3 has 19 amino acids. The ends lost 4 bases at V and 4 bases at J; junction bases unmatched: 16. The CDR3 DNA sequence: TGTGCCAGCAGTTCAATAGGGACAGGGATTGCATTGGGCACCGGGGAGCTGTTTTTT. Translated: CASSSIGTGIALGTGELFF.

The chain is built from TRBV6-6 and TRBJ2-7; 9 nucleotides match TRBD2. This CDR3 contains 11 residues. Germline values: CDR1 MNHNY, CDR2 SVGAGI (reference sequence). CDR3 amino acids: CSSGVRYEQYF. CDR3 nucleotide sequence: TGTTCTAGCGGGGTCCGATACGAGCAGTACTTC.

The V gene is TRBV5-1, the J gene TRBJ1-5, with D unresolved. Germline V gene data show CDR1 as SGHRS and CDR2 as YFSETQ. Trimming pared 0 bases from V and 3 bases from J, leaving 7 bases between. This CDR3 spans 14 amino acids. In nucleotides, the CDR3 is TGCGCCAGCAGCTTGGGAGATTTCAATCAGCCCCAGCATTTT. Translating gives CASSLGDFNQPQHF.

V usage is TRBV19 and J usage is TRBJ2-1; 10 positions match TRBD2. CDR3 length equals 17 residues. V lost 5 bases to trimming and J lost 4 bases; unmatched junction nucleotides: 11. Germline values: CDR1 LNHDA, CDR2 SQIVND (reference sequence). CDR3 region: CASSFGGLAGAYNEQFF. Here the CDR3 DNA reads TGTGCCAGTAGTTTCGGCGGGCTAGCGGGAGCGTACAATGAGCAGTTCTTC.

This sequence joins TRBV27 and TRBJ1-1; the D gene is possibly TRBD1 (6 bases). Trimming took off 5 bases at V and 3 bases at J, with 19 bases between the two ends. The germline V gene encodes CDR1 MNHEY and CDR2 SMNVEV (reference sequence). The CDR3 is 16 amino acids. CDR3 DNA: TGTGCCAGCAGTCCAATCCGGCGGACAGCACACACTGAAGCTTTCTTT. Amino acid sequence: CASSPIRRTAHTEAFF.